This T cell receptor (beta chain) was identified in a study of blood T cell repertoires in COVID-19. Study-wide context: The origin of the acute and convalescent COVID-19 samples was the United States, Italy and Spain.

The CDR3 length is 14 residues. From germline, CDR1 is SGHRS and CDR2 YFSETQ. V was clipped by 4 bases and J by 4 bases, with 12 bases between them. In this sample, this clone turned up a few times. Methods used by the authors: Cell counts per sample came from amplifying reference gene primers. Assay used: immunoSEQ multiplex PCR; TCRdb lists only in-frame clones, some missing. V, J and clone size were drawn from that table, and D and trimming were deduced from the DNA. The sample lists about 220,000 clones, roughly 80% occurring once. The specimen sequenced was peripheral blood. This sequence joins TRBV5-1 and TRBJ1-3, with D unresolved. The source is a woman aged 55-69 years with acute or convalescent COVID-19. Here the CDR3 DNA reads TGCGCCAGCAGCCTTATGCTCGGGGGAAACACCATATATTTT. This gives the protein CASSLMLGGNTIYF. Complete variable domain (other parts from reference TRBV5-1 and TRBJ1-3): KAGVTQTPRYLIKTRGQQVTLSCSPISGHRSVSWYQQTPGQGLQFLFEYFSETQRNKGNFPGRFSGRQFSNSRSEMNVSTLELGDSALYLCASSLMLGGNTIYFGEGSWLTVV.